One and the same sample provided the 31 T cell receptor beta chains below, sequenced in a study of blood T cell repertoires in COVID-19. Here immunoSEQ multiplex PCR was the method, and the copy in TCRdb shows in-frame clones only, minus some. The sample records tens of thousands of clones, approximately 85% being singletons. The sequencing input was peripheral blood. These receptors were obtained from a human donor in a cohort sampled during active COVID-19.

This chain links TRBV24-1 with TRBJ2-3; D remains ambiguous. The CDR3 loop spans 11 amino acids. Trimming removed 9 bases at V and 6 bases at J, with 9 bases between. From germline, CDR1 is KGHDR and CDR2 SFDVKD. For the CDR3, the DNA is TGTGCCACCGGCCTTATGGATACGCAGTATTTT. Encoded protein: CATGLMDTQYF.

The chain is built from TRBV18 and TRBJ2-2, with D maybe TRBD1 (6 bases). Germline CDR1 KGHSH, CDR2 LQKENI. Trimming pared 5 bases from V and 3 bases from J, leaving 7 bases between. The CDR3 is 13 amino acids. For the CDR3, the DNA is TGTGCCAGCTCAAGGACAGACACCGGGGAGCTGTTTTTT. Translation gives CASSRTDTGELFF.

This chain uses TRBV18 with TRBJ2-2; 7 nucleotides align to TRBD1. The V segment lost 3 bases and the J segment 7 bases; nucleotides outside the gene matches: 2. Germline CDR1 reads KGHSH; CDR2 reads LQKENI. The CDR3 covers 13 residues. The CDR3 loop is CASSPTGIGELFF. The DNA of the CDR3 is TGTGCCAGCTCACCGACAGGGATCGGGGAGCTGTTTTTT.

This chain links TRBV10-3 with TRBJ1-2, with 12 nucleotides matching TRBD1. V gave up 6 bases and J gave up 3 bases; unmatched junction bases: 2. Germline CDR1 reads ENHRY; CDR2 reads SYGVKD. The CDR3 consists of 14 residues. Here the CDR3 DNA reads TGTGCCATCAGCGGGACAGGGGGCGACTATGGCTACACCTTC. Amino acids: CAISGTGGDYGYTF.

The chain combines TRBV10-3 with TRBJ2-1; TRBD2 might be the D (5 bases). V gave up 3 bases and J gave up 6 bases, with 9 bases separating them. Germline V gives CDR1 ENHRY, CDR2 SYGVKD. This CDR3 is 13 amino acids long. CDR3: CAISDREANEQFF. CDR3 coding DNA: TGTGCCATCAGTGACCGGGAAGCCAATGAGCAGTTCTTC.

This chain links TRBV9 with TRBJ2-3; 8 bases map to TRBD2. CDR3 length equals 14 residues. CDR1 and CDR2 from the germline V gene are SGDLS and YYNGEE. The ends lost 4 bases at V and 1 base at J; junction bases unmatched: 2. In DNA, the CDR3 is TGTGCCAGCAGCCCCGGGGGGGGCACAGATACGCAGTATTTT. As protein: CASSPGGGTDTQYF.

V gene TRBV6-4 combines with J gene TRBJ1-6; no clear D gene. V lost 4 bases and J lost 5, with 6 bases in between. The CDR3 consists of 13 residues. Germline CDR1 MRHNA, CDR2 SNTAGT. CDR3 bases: TGTGCCAGCAGTGTATCAGATAATTCACCCCTCCACTTT. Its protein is CASSVSDNSPLHF.

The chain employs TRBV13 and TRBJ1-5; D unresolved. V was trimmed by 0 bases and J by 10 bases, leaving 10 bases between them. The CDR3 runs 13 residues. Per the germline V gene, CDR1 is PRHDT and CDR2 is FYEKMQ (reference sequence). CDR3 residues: CASSLGGRGPQHF. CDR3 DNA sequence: TGTGCCAGCAGCTTAGGCGGCCGGGGACCCCAGCATTTT.

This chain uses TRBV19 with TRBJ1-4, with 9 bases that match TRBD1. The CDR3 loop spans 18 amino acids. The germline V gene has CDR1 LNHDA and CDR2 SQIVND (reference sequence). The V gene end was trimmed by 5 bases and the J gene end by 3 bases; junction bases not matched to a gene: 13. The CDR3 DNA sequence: TGTGCCAGTAGTCCCACAGGGGGCGGCAGCGGTGCTAATGAAAAACTGTTTTTT. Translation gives CASSPTGGGSGANEKLFF.

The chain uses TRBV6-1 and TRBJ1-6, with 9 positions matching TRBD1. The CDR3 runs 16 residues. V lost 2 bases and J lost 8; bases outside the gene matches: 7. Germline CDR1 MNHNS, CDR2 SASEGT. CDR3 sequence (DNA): TGTGCCAGCAGTGAATTATGGGACAGGGAGGATTCACCCCTCCACTTT. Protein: CASSELWDREDSPLHF.

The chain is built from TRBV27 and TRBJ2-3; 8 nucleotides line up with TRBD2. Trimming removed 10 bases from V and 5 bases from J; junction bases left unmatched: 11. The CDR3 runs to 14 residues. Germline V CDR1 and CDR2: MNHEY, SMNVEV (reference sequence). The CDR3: CATGTREFRDTQYF. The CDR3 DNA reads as TGTGCCACCGGGACTAGGGAGTTCAGAGATACGCAGTATTTT.

The CDR3 DNA is TGCAGTGCTAGTAAAGGGGCCAATGAAAAACTGTTTTTT. This codes for CSASKGANEKLFF. The chain combines TRBV20-1 with TRBJ1-4; D possibly corresponds to TRBD1 (5 bases). This CDR3 has 13 amino acids. Germline loops: CDR1 DFQATT, CDR2 SNEGSKA (reference sequence). The V and J ends lost 3 bases and 5 bases respectively, with 10 bases between them.

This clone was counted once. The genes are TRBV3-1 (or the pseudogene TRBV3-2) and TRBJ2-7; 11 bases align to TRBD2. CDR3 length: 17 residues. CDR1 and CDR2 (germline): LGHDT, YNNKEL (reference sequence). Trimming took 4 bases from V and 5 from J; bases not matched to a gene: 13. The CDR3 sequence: CASSPVISGRALDEQYF. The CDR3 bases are TGTGCCAGCAGCCCTGTTATTAGCGGGAGGGCCCTCGACGAGCAGTACTTC.

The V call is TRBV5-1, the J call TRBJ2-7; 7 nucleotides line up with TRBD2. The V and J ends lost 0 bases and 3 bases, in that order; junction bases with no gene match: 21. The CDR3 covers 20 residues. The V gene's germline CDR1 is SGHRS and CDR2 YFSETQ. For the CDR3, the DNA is TGCGCCAGCAGCTTGGCCCCTAGGAGCGGGGTTGGGATATACGTCTACGAGCAGTACTTC. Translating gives CASSLAPRSGVGIYVYEQYF.

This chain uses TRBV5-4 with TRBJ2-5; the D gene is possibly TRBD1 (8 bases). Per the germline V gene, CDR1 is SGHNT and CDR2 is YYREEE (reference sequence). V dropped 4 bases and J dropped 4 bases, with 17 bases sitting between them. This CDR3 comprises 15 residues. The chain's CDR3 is CASSGGDRKGETQYF. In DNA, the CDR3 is TGTGCCAGCAGCGGGGGGGACAGGAAGGGAGAGACCCAGTACTTC.

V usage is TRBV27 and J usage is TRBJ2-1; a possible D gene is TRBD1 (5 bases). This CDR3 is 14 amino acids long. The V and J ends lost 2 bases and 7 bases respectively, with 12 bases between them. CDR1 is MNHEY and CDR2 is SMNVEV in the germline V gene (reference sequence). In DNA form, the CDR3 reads TGTGCCAGCAGTTTAATAGGCAGGGCAAATGAGCAGTTCTTC. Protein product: CASSLIGRANEQFF.

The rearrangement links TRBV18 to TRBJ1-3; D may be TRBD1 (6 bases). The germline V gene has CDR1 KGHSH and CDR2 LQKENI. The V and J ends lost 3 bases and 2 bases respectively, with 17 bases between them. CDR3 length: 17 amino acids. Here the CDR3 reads CASSPTGGRDTGNTIYF. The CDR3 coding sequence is TGTGCCAGCTCACCGACTGGGGGCAGGGATACTGGAAACACCATATATTTT.

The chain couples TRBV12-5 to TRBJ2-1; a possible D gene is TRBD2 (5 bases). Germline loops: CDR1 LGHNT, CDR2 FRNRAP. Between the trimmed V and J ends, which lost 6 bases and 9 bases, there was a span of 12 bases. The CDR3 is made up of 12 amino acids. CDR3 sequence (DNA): TGTGCTAGTGGCCTGCTACGGGGTGAGCAGTTCTTC. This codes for CASGLLRGEQFF.

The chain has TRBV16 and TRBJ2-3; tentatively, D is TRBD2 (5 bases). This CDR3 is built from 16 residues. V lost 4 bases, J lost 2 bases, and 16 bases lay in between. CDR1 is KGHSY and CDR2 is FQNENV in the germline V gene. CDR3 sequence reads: CASSRRRTSYTDTQYF. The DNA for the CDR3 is TGTGCCAGCAGCCGACGGCGGACTTCTTACACAGATACGCAGTATTTT.

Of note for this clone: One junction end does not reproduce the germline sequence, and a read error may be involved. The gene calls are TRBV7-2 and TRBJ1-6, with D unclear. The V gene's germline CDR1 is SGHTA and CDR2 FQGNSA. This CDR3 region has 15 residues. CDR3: CASSLASSYNSPLHF. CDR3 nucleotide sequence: TGTGCCAGCAGCCTAGCTAGCTCCTATAATTCACCCCTCCACTTT.

CDR3 residues: CASSLPLANYGYTF. CDR3 sequence (DNA): TGTGCCAGCAGTTTACCCCTAGCTAACTATGGCTACACCTTC. The chain couples TRBV28 to TRBJ1-2, with D hard to call. The CDR3 sequence is 14 residues long. Germline V gene sequence: CDR1 MDHEN, CDR2 SYDVKM. V lost 2 bases to trimming and J lost 0 bases, with 7 bases between them.

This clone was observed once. The CDR3 bases are TGCGCCACCAGAGGGGGGGGCACAGATACGCAGTATTTT. Translated: CATRGGGTDTQYF. V usage is TRBV5-1 and J usage is TRBJ2-3; D may be TRBD2 (7 bases). The CDR3 consists of 13 residues. Germline lookup yields CDR1 SGHRS and CDR2 YFSETQ. The germline V and J ends were trimmed by 9 bases and 1 base, with 12 bases remaining between them.

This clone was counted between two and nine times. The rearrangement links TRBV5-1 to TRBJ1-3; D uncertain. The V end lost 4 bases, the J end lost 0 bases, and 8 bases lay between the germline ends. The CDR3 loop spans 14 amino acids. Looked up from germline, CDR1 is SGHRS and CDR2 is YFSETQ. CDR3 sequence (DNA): TGCGCCAGCAGCCGGGATGACTCTGGAAACACCATATATTTT. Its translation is CASSRDDSGNTIYF.

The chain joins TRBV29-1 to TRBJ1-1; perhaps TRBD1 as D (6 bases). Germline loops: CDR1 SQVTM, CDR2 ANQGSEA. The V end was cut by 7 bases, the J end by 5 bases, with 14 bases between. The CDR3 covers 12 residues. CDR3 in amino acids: CSGQGGRTEAFF. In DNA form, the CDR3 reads TGCAGCGGCCAAGGGGGTAGGACTGAAGCTTTCTTT.

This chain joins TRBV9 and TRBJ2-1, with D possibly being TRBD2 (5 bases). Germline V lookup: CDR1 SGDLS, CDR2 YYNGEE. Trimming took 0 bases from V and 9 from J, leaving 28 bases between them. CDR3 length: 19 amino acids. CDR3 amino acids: CASSVEAPLIGQRRAEQFF. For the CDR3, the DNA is TGTGCCAGCAGCGTAGAAGCCCCCCTGATCGGCCAGCGGCGGGCTGAGCAGTTCTTC. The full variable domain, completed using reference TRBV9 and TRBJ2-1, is DSGVTQTPKHLITATGQRVTLRCSPRSGDLSVYWYQQSLDQGLQFLIQYYNGEERAKGNILERFSAQQFPDLHSELNLSSLELGDSALYFCASSVEAPLIGQRRAEQFFGPGTRLTVL.

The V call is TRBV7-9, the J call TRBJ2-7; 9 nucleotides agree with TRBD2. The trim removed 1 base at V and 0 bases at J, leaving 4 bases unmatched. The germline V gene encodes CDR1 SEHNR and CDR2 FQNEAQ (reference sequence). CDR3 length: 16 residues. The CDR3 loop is CASSLGRLAVSYEQYF. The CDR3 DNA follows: TGTGCCAGCAGCTTAGGACGACTAGCGGTCTCCTACGAGCAGTACTTC.

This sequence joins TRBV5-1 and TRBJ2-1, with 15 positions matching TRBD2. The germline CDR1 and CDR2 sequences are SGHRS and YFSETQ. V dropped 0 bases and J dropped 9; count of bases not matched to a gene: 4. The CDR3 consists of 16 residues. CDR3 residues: CASSLGGLAGGGEQFF. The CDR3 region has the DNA TGCGCCAGCAGCTTGGGGGGACTAGCGGGAGGCGGTGAGCAGTTCTTC.

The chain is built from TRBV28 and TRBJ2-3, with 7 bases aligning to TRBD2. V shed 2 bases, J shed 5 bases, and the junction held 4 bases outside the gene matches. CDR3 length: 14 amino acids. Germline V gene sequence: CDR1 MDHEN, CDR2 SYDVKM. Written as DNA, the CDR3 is TGTGCCAGCAGTTTAAGCGGGGCGAGAGATACGCAGTATTTT. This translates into CASSLSGARDTQYF.

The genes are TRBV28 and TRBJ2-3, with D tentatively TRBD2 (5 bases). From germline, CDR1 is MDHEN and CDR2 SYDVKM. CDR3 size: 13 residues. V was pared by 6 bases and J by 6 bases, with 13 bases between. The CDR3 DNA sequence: TGTGCCAGCAGGGATCCCGGGGTGGATACGCAGTATTTT. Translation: CASRDPGVDTQYF.

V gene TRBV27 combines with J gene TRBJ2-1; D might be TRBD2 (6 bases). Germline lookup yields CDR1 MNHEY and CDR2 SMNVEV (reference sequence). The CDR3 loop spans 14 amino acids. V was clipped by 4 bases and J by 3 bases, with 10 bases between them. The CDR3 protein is CASSSMGLYNEQFF. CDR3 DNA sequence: TGTGCCAGCAGTTCGATGGGACTCTACAATGAGCAGTTCTTC.

CDR3: CSVRDMEAYEQYF. CDR3 DNA sequence: TGCAGCGTCCGGGACATGGAAGCCTACGAGCAGTACTTC. V is TRBV29-1 and J is TRBJ2-7, with D possibly matching TRBD1 (6 bases). V was shortened by 6 bases and J by 2 bases, with 14 bases between the two germline ends. The CDR3 is made up of 13 amino acids. Germline assignment: CDR1 SQVTM and CDR2 ANQGSEA.